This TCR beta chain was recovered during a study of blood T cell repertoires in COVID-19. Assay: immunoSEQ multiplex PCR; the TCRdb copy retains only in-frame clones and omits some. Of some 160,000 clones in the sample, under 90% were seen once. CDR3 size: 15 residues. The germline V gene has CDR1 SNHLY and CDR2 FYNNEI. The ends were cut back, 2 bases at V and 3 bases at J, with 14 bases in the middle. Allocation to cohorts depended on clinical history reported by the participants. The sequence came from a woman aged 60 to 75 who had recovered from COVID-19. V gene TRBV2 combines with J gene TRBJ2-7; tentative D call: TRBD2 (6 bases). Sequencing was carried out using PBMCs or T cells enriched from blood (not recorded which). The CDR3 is CASSESAGPGYEQYF. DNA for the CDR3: TGTGCCAGCAGTGAATCGGCGGGGCCCGGCTACGAGCAGTACTTC.